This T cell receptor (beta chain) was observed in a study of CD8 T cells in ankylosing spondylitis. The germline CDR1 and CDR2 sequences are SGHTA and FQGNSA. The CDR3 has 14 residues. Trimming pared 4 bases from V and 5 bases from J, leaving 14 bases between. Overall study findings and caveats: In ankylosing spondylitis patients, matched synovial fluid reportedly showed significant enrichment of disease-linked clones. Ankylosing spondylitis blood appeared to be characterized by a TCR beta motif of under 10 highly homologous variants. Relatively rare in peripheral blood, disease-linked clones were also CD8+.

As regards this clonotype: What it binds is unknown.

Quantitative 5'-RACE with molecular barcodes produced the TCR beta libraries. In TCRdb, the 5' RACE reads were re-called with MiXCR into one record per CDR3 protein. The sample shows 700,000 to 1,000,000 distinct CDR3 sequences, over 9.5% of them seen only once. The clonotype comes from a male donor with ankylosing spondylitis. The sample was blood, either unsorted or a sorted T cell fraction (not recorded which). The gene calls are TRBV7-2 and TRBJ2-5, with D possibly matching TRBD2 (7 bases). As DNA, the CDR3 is TGTGCCAGCAGCTCATCTCGGGGGGCGGAGACCCAGTACTTC. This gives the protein CASSSSRGAETQYF. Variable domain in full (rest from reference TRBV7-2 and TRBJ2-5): GAGVSQSPSNKVTEKGKDVELRCDPISGHTALYWYRQSLGQGLEFLIYFQGNSAPDKSGLPSDRFSAERTGGSVSTLTIQRTQQEDSAVYLCASSSSRGAETQYFGPGTRLLVL.